This T cell receptor beta chain was sequenced in a study of blood T cell repertoires in COVID-19. Trimming removed 8 bases at V and 5 bases at J, with 9 bases between. This CDR3 contains 11 residues. The germline V gene has CDR1 SEHNR and CDR2 FQNEAQ (reference sequence). This table comes from immunoSEQ multiplex PCR, and its TCRdb copy is limited to in-frame clones, with some not included. Of more than 250,000 clones detected, roughly nine tenths appear once; the ten largest clones hold 3.5% to 4%. The source is a man aged 18 to 29 with active or convalescent COVID-19. Sequenced material: peripheral blood. The chain joins TRBV7-9 to TRBJ2-5, with D perhaps TRBD2 (5 bases). The CDR3 protein is CASGGGETQYF. The CDR3 region has the DNA TGTGCCAGCGGCGGCGGGGAGACCCAGTACTTC.